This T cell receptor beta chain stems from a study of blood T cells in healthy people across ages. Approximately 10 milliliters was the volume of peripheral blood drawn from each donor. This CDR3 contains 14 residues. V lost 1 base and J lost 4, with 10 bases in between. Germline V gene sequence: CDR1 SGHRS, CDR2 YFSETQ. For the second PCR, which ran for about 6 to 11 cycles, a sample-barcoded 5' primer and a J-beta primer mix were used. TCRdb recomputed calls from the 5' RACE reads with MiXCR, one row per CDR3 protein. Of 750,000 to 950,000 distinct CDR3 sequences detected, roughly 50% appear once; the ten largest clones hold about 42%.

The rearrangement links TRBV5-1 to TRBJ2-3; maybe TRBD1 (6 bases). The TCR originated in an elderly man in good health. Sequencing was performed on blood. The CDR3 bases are TGCGCCAGCAGCTTGACCAAGGGGGCAGATACGCAGTATTTT. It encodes CASSLTKGADTQYF.